The present entry profiles one T cell receptor (beta chain) with its context. The specificity of this receptor is unknown. The input lacks base qualities; no much larger clone sits a single base away. This sample was taken from a study of Ad26.COV2.S vaccination and SARS-CoV-2 variants (dated by TCRdb to the early 2020s). Regarding the research as a whole: Vaccine-arm donors were drawn from COV1001, a multicentre, randomized, double-blind, placebo-controlled phase I-IIa trial of Ad26.COV2.S in healthy adults. The specificity and breadth of SARS-CoV-2-reactive T cell receptors after Ad26.COV2.S vaccination were assessed by TCRbeta repertoire sequencing. Trial participants were randomized into five groups of five: low-dose or high-dose Ad26.COV2.S given once or twice, or placebo on both occasions. Dosing of Ad26.COV2.S was intramuscular, at either 5x10^10 or 1x10^11 viral particles, delivered as one shot or as two shots spaced 56 days apart. Throughout the experiments and outcome assessment, investigators stayed blinded to trial group allocation. A total of around 32 samples were included in the TCR-sequenced set, comprising about 20 Ad26.COV2.S vaccine recipients, 5 placebo recipients and 8 SARS-CoV-2 convalescent individuals.

The meaning of the sample's treatment or condition label: some 20 received Ad26.COV2.S at low or high dose, single or two shots; roughly 5 received placebo; per-sample allocation not given. Repertoires of vaccine and placebo recipients were sequenced from samples taken on day 63 after the first injection. In Cohort 1b, roughly 25 adults aged 18-55 years were enrolled at a single site in Boston, USA, between 29 July and 7 August 2020. Ad26.COV2.S was a replication-incompetent adenovirus type 26 vector expressing a prefusion-stabilized SARS-CoV-2 spike protein from the original Wuhan strain. The study at large found these results: It was noted by the authors that total T cell responses may have been underestimated by the TCR breadth and depth analyses. Compared with placebo recipients, Ad26.COV2.S recipients showed higher spike-specific TCR breadth (P = 0.0014). Comparable non-spike TCR breadth was observed between vaccine and placebo recipients, consistent with only spike being contained in the vaccine. The study was not powered to compare responses between vaccine doses or regimens. After vaccination, spike-specific CD8+ and CD4+ T cell responses were reported to show substantial breadth.

From a lookup of the germline V gene (reference sequence), CDR1 and CDR2 are MNHEY and SMNVEV. There are 12 amino acids in the CDR3, from cysteine to phenylalanine inclusive. CDR3 DNA is the only sequence kept; it has 36 bases, read in frame from the first base. V is reduced by 6 bases and J by 8 bases, leaving a spacing of 10 bases between them. The immunoSEQ Assay was used to sequence TCRbeta CDR3 regions. After extraction, genomic DNA underwent amplification by bias-controlled multiplex PCR, followed by high-throughput sequencing. The authors' analysis ran thus. To quantify the absolute abundance of every unique TCRbeta CDR3 region, sequences were collapsed and filtered. T cell fraction was estimated by normalizing TCRbeta template counts to usable DNA, which was measured by amplifying reference genes present in all nucleated cells. Repertoire TCRs were annotated as SARS-CoV-2-specific when V gene, CDR3 amino acid sequence and J gene were exactly matched to a known reactive TCR set. The reference SARS-CoV-2 TCR set came from MIRA and was filtered for enrichment in COVID-19-positive ImmuneCODE repertoires, removing public or cross-reactive TCRs. Using the MIRA antigens, annotated TCRs were further analysed by specific ORF or by position within an ORF. Depth was the summed frequency of annotated unique rearrangements, while breadth was defined as annotated unique rearrangements over total unique productive rearrangements. Group comparisons of TCR breadth used two-sided Wilcoxon rank-sum tests. TCRdb holds this immuneACCESS table with in-frame rearrangements only. Some clones are missing; in checked studies, unresolved V genes explain under half, and the rest has no known cause. D and trimming were read from the DNA, whereas the V and J calls and clone size are those reported in that table. The sample includes around 300,000 clones, with 86% observed a single time. The top ten hold about 11% of the sample.

The rearranged segments are TRBV27 and TRBJ1-4, and possibly TRBD1, on 5 matching bases. Sequences were derived from peripheral blood, sampled in a trial of Ad26.COV2.S vaccine versus placebo. This TCR was sampled from a person between 18 and 60 years old who received the Ad26.COV2.S COVID-19 vaccine or a placebo. In nucleotides, the sequence is TGTGCCAGCAGCCGAGAGGGGGAAAAACTGTTTTTT. Its translation reads: CASSREGEKLFF.